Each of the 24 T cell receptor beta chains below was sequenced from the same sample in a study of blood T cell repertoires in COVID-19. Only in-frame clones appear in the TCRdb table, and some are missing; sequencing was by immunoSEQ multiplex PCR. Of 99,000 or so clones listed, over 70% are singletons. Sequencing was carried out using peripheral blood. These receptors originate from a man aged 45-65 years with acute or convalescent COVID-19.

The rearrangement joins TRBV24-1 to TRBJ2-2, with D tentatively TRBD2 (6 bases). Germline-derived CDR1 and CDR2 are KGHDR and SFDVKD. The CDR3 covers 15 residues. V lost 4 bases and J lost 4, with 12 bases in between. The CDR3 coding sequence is TGTGCCACCAGTGACCCTAGCGAAGGCACCGGGGAGCTGTTTTTT. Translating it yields CATSDPSEGTGELFF.

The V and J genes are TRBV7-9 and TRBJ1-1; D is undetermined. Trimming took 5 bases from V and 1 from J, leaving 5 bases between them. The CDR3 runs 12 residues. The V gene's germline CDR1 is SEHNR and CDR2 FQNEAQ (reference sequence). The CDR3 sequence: CASSRQNTEAFF. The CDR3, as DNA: TGTGCCAGCAGCCGACAGAACACTGAAGCTTTCTTT.

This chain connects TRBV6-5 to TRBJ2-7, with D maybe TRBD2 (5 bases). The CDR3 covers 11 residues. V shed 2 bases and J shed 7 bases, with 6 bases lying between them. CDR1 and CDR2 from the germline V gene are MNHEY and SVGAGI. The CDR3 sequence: CASSYREEQYF. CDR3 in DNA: TGTGCCAGCAGTTACAGGGAGGAGCAGTACTTC.

DNA for the CDR3: TGCGCCAGCAGCTTGGGGCATGTCACAGATACGCAGTATTTT. This gives the protein CASSLGHVTDTQYF. The chain combines TRBV5-1 with TRBJ2-3, with D uncertain. Germline V gene sequence: CDR1 SGHRS, CDR2 YFSETQ. This CDR3 contains 14 residues. The germline V and J ends were trimmed by 0 bases and 2 bases, with 7 bases remaining between them.

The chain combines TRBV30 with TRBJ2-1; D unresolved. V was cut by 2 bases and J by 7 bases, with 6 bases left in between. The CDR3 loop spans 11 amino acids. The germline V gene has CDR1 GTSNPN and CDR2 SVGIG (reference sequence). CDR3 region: CAWSNSNEQFF. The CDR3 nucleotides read TGTGCCTGGAGTAACTCTAATGAGCAGTTCTTC.

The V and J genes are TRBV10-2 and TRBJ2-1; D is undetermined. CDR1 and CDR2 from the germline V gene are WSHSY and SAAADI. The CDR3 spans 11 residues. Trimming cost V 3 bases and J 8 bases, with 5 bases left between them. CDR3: CASSDRYEQFF. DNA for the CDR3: TGCGCCAGCAGTGATCGGTATGAGCAGTTCTTC.

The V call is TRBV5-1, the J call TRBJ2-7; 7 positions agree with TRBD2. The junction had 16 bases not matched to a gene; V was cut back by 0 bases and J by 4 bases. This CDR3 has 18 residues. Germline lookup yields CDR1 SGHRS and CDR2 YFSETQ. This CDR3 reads CASSLASILGGERYEQYF. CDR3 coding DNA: TGCGCCAGCAGCTTGGCCTCCATTTTGGGGGGGGAACGATACGAGCAGTACTTC.

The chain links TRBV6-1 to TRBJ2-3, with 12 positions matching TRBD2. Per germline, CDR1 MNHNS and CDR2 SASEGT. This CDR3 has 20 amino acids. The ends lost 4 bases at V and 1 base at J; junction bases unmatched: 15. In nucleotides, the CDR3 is TGTGCCAGCAGTGTTTTGTCTAGCGGGAGGGCCATCCGTGGCACAGATACGCAGTATTTT. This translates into CASSVLSSGRAIRGTDTQYF.

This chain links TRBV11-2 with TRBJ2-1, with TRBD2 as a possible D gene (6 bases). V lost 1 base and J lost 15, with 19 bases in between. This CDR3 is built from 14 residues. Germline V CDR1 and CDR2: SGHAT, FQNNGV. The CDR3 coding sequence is TGTGCCAGCAGCTTAGGGTCAACGGGAGAGCGTCGGTTCTTC. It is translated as CASSLGSTGERRFF.

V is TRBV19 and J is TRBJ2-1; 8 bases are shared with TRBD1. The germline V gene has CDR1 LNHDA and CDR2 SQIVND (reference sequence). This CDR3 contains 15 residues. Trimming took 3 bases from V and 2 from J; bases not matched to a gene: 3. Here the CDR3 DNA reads TGTGCCAGTAGTATGATACAGGGGGCCTACAATGAGCAGTTCTTC. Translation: CASSMIQGAYNEQFF.

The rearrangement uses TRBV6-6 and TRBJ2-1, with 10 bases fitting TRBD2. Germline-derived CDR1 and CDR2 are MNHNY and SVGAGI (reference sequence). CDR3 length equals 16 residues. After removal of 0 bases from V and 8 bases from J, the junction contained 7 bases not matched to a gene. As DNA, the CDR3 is TGTGCCAGCAGTTACTCGGTGGGACTAGCGCTCTATGAGCAGTTCTTC. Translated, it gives CASSYSVGLALYEQFF.

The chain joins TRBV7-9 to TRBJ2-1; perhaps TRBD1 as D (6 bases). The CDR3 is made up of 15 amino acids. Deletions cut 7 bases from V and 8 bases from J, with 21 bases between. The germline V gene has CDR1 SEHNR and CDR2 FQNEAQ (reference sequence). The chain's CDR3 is CASNPPGHQSDEQFF. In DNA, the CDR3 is TGTGCCAGCAACCCACCGGGACACCAGTCTGATGAGCAGTTCTTC.

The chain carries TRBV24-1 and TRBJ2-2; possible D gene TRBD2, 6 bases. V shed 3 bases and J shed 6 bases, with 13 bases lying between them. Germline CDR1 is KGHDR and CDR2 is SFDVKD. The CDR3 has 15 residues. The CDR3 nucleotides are TGTGCCACCAGTGATCGTGTCGGGAGATCCGGGGAGCTGTTTTTT. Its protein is CATSDRVGRSGELFF.

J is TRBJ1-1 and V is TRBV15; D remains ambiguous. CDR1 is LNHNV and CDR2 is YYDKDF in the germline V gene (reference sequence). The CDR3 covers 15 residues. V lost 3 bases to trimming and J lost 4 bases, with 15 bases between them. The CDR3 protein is CATSSGPTEGTEAFF. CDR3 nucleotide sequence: TGTGCCACCAGCAGTGGACCTACCGAGGGCACTGAAGCTTTCTTT.

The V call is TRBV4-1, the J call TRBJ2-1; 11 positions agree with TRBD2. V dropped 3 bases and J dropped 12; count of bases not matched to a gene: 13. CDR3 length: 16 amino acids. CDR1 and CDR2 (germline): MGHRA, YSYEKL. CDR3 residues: CASSQRVAGGAYWQFF. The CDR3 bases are TGCGCCAGCAGCCAGAGAGTAGCGGGAGGGGCGTATTGGCAGTTCTTC.

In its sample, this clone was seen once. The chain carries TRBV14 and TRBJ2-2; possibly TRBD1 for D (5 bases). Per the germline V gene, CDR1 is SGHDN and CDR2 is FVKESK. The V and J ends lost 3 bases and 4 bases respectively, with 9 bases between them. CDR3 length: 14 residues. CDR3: CASSHSGSTGELFF. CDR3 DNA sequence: TGTGCCAGCAGCCATTCAGGGTCCACCGGGGAGCTGTTTTTT.

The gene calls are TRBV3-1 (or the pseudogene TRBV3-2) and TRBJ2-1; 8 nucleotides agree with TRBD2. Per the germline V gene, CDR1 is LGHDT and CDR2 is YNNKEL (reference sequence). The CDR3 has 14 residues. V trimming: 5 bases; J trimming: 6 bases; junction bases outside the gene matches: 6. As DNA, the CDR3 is TGTGCCAGCAGCACTGGACTAGCCTCCAATGAGCAGTTCTTC. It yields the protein CASSTGLASNEQFF.

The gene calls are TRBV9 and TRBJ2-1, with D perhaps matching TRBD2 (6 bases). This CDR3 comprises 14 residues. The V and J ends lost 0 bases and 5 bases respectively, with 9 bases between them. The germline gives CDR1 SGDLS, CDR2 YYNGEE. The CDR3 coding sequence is TGTGCCAGCAGCGTAGCGCGGGGAGACAATGAGCAGTTCTTC. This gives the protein CASSVARGDNEQFF.

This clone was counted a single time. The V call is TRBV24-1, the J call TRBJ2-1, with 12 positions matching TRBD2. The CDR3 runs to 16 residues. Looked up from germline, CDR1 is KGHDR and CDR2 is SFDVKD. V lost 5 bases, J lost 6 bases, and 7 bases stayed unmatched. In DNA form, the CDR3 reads TGTGCCACCAGTGGCCAGACTAGCGGGAGCAGCAATGAGCAGTTCTTC. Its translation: CATSGQTSGSSNEQFF.

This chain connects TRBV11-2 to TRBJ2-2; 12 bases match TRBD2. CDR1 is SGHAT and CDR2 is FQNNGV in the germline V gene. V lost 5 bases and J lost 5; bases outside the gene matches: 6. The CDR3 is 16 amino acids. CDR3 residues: CASSSWTSGETGELFF. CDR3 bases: TGTGCCAGCAGCAGTTGGACTAGCGGGGAGACCGGGGAGCTGTTTTTT.

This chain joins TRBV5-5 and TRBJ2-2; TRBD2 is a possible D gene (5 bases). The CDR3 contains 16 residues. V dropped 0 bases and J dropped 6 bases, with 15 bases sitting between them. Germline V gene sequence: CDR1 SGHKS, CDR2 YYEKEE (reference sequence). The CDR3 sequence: CASSLDSSRWAGELFF. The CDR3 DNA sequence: TGTGCCAGCAGCTTGGATTCTAGCAGGTGGGCCGGGGAGCTGTTTTTT. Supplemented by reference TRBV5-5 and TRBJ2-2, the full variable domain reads DAGVTQSPTHLIKTRGQQVTLRCSPISGHKSVSWYQQVLGQGPQFIFQYYEKEERGRGNFPDRFSARQFPNYSSELNVNALLLGDSALYLCASSLDSSRWAGELFFGEGSRLTVL.

In nucleotides, the CDR3 is TGTGCCAGCAGCCAAGATGTCCCGACTAGCGGGGTAAGCTCCTACAATGAGCAGTTCTTC. Translation gives CASSQDVPTSGVSSYNEQFF. The chain carries TRBV4-2 and TRBJ2-1; 11 positions agree with TRBD2. After removal of 0 bases from V and 0 bases from J, the junction contained 10 bases not matched to a gene. Germline CDR1 LGHNA, CDR2 YNFKEQ. CDR3 length: 20 residues.

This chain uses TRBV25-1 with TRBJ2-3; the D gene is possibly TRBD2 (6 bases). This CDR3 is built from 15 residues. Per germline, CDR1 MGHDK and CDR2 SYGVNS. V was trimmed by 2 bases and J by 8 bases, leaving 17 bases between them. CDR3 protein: CASSERGITEGTQYF. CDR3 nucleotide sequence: TGTGCCAGCAGTGAAAGAGGGATTACGGAGGGTACGCAGTATTTT.

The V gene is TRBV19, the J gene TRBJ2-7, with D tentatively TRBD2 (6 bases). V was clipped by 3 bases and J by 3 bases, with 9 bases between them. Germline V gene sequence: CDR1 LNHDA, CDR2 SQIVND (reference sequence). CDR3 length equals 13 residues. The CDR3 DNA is TGTGCCAGTAGTATCGTAGCGGACTACGAGCAGTACTTC. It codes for CASSIVADYEQYF.